A selection of T cell receptor beta chains follows, all from one sample in a study of shared clonotypes between healthy human individuals. The method was immunoSEQ multiplex PCR; TCRdb's version includes in-frame clones alone and lacks a portion of them. The repertoire holds about 2 million clones, with about 95% as singletons. Sequenced: naive CD8+ T cells sorted from blood. The receptors originated from a man aged 18-30 years in good health. Both conserved end residues are trimmed from each CDR3.

ASSQEPSRGTDTQY	TRBV4-1	TRBJ2-3
ASSRVGAGNTIY	TRBV5-1	TRBJ1-3
ASTGGRGYT	TRBV6-6	TRBJ1-2
ASSVVDSTDTQY	TRBV9	TRBJ2-3
AWSGGRIGREQPQH	TRBV30	TRBJ1-5
ASSPFNGQDFNEKLF	TRBV27	TRBJ1-4
ASSQDTGGAYEQY	TRBV4-3	TRBJ2-7
ASSLWDRGLGQPQH	TRBV5-6	TRBJ1-5
ASSQDSRHPTGDTEAF	TRBV4-1	TRBJ1-1
ASSADRGFYEQY	TRBV2	TRBJ2-7